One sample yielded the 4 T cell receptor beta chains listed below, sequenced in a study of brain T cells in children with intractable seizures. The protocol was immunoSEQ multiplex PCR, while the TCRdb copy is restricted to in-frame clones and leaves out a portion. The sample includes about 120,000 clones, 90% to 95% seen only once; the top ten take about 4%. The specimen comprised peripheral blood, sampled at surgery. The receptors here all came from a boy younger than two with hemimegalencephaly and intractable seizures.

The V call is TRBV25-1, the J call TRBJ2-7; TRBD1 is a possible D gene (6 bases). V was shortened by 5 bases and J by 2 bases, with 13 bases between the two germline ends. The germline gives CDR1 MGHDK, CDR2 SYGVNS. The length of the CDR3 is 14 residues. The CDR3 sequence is CASSPQGTTYEQYF. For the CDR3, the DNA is TGTGCCAGCAGTCCTCAGGGGACCACCTACGAGCAGTACTTC.

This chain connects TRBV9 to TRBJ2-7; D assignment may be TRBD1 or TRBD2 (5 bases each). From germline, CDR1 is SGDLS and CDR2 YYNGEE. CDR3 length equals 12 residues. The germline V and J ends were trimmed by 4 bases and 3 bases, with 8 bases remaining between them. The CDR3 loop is CASSRDVYEQYF. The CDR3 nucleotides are TGTGCCAGCAGCCGGGACGTCTACGAGCAGTACTTC.

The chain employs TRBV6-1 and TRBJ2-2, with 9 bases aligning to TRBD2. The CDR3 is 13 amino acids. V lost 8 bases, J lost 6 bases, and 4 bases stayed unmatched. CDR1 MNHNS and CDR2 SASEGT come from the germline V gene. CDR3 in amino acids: CASGVAGAGELFF. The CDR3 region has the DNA TGTGCCAGCGGTGTAGCGGGAGCCGGGGAGCTGTTTTTT.

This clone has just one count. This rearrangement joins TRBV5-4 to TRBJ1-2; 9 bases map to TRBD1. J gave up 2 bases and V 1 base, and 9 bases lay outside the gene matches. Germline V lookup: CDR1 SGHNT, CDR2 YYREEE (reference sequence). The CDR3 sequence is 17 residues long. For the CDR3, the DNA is TGTGCCAGCAGCTTGTCCCGGGACAGGGTGGGGAACTATGGCTACACCTTC. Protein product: CASSLSRDRVGNYGYTF.